Listed below are T cell receptor beta chains from one sample, sequenced in a study of blood T cell repertoires in COVID-19. Sequencing used immunoSEQ multiplex PCR; TCRdb keeps in-frame clones, though not all of them. The table shows 250,000 to 400,000 clones, with 88% occurring only once. The sample comprised peripheral blood. Receptors were obtained from a woman between 25 and 40 years old with COVID-19, enrolled during active disease. Both conserved end residues are part of each CDR3. D genes are given only for firm matches. Some rows mark clone size as missing; the rest say once, few, many or name a class of expanded clone.

d_call: NA
v_call: TRBV6-1
j_call: TRBJ2-2
clone_size: once
cdr3_aa: CASSESTGNTGELFF
cdr3_nt: TGTGCCAGCAGTGAATCCACAGGGAACACCGGGGAGCTGTTTTTT

d_call: TRBD1
v_call: TRBV7-7
j_call: TRBJ1-1
clone_size: few
cdr3_aa: CASSLNPTGSTEAFF
cdr3_nt: TGTGCCAGCAGCCTTAACCCGACAGGGAGCACTGAAGCTTTCTTT

d_call: NA
v_call: TRBV3-1/TRBV3-2
j_call: TRBJ2-2
clone_size: NA
cdr3_aa: CASSQDWGLMAGELFF
cdr3_nt: TGTGCCAGCAGCCAAGATTGGGGGCTAATGGCCGGGGAGCTGTTTTTT

d_call: NA
v_call: TRBV20-1
j_call: TRBJ1-6
clone_size: NA
cdr3_aa: CSASTGYSSSPLHF
cdr3_nt: TGCAGTGCTAGTACAGGGTACAGTAGTTCACCCCTCCACTTT

d_call: TRBD1
v_call: TRBV18
j_call: TRBJ1-2
clone_size: NA
cdr3_aa: CASSADRDYNYGYTF
cdr3_nt: TGTGCCAGCTCAGCCGACAGGGATTATAACTATGGCTACACCTTC

d_call: NA
v_call: TRBV5-1
j_call: TRBJ2-5
clone_size: NA
cdr3_aa: CASSQRAGRETQYF
cdr3_nt: TGCGCCAGCAGCCAGCGGGCAGGGCGAGAGACCCAGTACTTC

d_call: NA
v_call: TRBV24-1
j_call: TRBJ2-5
clone_size: NA
cdr3_aa: CATSGGGGGFRETQYF
cdr3_nt: TGTGCCACCAGTGGTGGGGGGGGCGGGTTCAGAGAGACCCAGTACTTC

d_call: NA
v_call: TRBV18
j_call: TRBJ1-1
clone_size: NA
cdr3_aa: CASSPPTVNTEAFF
cdr3_nt: TGTGCCAGCTCACCACCGACAGTGAACACTGAAGCTTTCTTT

d_call: NA
v_call: TRBV2
j_call: TRBJ1-3
clone_size: NA
cdr3_aa: CASSPGTSSGNTIYF
cdr3_nt: TGTGCCAGCAGTCCCGGGACAAGCTCTGGAAACACCATATATTTT

d_call: TRBD1
v_call: TRBV3-1/TRBV3-2
j_call: TRBJ2-3
clone_size: NA
cdr3_aa: CASSQDWDRNTDTQYF
cdr3_nt: TGTGCCAGCAGCCAAGATTGGGACAGGAACACAGATACGCAGTATTTT

d_call: NA
v_call: TRBV18
j_call: TRBJ2-7
clone_size: NA
cdr3_aa: CASSPTARNYEQYF
cdr3_nt: TGTGCCAGCTCACCTACAGCCCGAAACTACGAGCAGTACTTC

d_call: NA
v_call: TRBV2
j_call: TRBJ1-1
clone_size: NA
cdr3_aa: CASNWEYTEAFF
cdr3_nt: TGTGCCAGCAATTGGGAGTACACTGAAGCTTTCTTT

d_call: TRBD2
v_call: TRBV7-9
j_call: TRBJ2-3
clone_size: once
cdr3_aa: CASSSKQLAGSPDTQYF
cdr3_nt: TGTGCCAGCAGCTCTAAGCAACTAGCGGGGTCCCCAGATACGCAGTATTTT

d_call: TRBD1
v_call: TRBV19
j_call: TRBJ1-1
clone_size: NA
cdr3_aa: CASSKWTGANTEAFF
cdr3_nt: TGTGCCAGTAGTAAATGGACAGGGGCGAACACTGAAGCTTTCTTT

d_call: NA
v_call: TRBV10-2
j_call: TRBJ1-1
clone_size: NA
cdr3_aa: CASSTGNTEAFF
cdr3_nt: TGCGCCAGCTCCACAGGGAACACTGAAGCTTTCTTT

d_call: NA
v_call: TRBV30
j_call: TRBJ1-5
clone_size: NA
cdr3_aa: CAWSTGALRYSNQPQHF
cdr3_nt: TGTGCCTGGTCCACAGGTGCGCTTCGTTATAGCAATCAGCCCCAGCATTTT

d_call: TRBD1
v_call: TRBV12-5
j_call: TRBJ2-2
clone_size: NA
cdr3_aa: CASGLVSEVQGVIGELFF
cdr3_nt: TGTGCTAGTGGTTTGGTATCGGAGGTACAGGGGGTTATCGGGGAGCTGTTTTTT

d_call: TRBD1
v_call: TRBV27
j_call: TRBJ1-2
clone_size: NA
cdr3_aa: CASSFSRQGDGYTF
cdr3_nt: TGTGCCAGCAGTTTTTCGCGACAGGGTGATGGCTACACCTTC

d_call: NA
v_call: TRBV1
j_call: TRBJ1-1
clone_size: NA
cdr3_aa: CTSSPLQCDRVSFVGTEAFF
cdr3_nt: TGCACCAGCAGCCCTCTCCAGTGTGACAGGGTGAGTTTTGTGGGCACTGAAGCTTTCTTT

d_call: TRBD2
v_call: TRBV19
j_call: TRBJ2-1
clone_size: NA
cdr3_aa: CASSIYGTSLAGEQFF
cdr3_nt: TGTGCCAGTAGTATATACGGGACTAGCTTAGCCGGTGAGCAGTTCTTC

d_call: TRBD1
v_call: TRBV19
j_call: TRBJ1-5
clone_size: NA
cdr3_aa: CASMVRGRDQPQHF
cdr3_nt: TGTGCCAGTATGGTCAGGGGGCGGGATCAGCCCCAGCATTTT

d_call: NA
v_call: TRBV19
j_call: TRBJ1-1
clone_size: NA
cdr3_aa: CASSKRGGDMNTEAFF
cdr3_nt: TGTGCCAGTTCCAAGAGAGGGGGGGACATGAACACTGAAGCTTTCTTT

d_call: NA
v_call: TRBV28
j_call: TRBJ1-2
clone_size: NA
cdr3_aa: CASSPLPQALDYGYTF
cdr3_nt: TGTGCCAGCAGTCCCCTCCCGCAGGCGCTTGACTATGGCTACACCTTC

d_call: TRBD1
v_call: TRBV7-9
j_call: TRBJ1-2
clone_size: NA
cdr3_aa: CASSYKGQGAYGYTF
cdr3_nt: TGTGCCAGCAGCTACAAGGGACAGGGGGCATATGGCTACACCTTC

d_call: TRBD2
v_call: TRBV6-2/TRBV6-3
j_call: TRBJ2-3
clone_size: NA
cdr3_aa: CASSYSGRGVTDTQYF
cdr3_nt: TGTGCCAGCAGTTACTCCGGCCGGGGGGTCACAGATACGCAGTATTTT

d_call: TRBD1
v_call: TRBV19
j_call: TRBJ1-6
clone_size: NA
cdr3_aa: CASSTDRDSPLHF
cdr3_nt: TGTGCCAGTAGCACCGACAGGGATTCACCCCTCCACTTT

d_call: TRBD1
v_call: TRBV27
j_call: TRBJ2-2
clone_size: NA
cdr3_aa: CASSFFTGGSGELFF
cdr3_nt: TGTGCCAGCAGTTTCTTCACAGGGGGCTCCGGGGAGCTGTTTTTT

d_call: NA
v_call: TRBV6-5
j_call: TRBJ1-1
clone_size: few
cdr3_aa: CASSYSHPNTEAFF
cdr3_nt: TGTGCCAGCAGTTACTCACACCCGAACACTGAAGCTTTCTTT

d_call: TRBD1
v_call: TRBV30
j_call: TRBJ1-6
clone_size: once
cdr3_aa: CAWSDTGTGNSPLHF
cdr3_nt: TGTGCCTGGAGTGACACCGGGACAGGGAATTCACCCCTCCACTTT

d_call: NA
v_call: TRBV11-3
j_call: TRBJ1-1
clone_size: NA
cdr3_aa: CASSGIASTEAFF
cdr3_nt: TGTGCCAGCTCAGGGATTGCAAGCACTGAAGCTTTCTTT

d_call: NA
v_call: TRBV2
j_call: TRBJ2-7
clone_size: NA
cdr3_aa: CASRGEVGGYEQYF
cdr3_nt: TGTGCCAGCAGGGGGGAGGTTGGTGGCTACGAGCAGTACTTC

d_call: NA
v_call: TRBV5-1
j_call: TRBJ2-2
clone_size: NA
cdr3_aa: CASSLWAGTNTGELFF
cdr3_nt: TGCGCCAGCAGCTTGTGGGCAGGGACGAACACCGGGGAGCTGTTTTTT

d_call: NA
v_call: TRBV2
j_call: TRBJ1-3
clone_size: NA
cdr3_aa: CASRGDPALGGSGNTIYF
cdr3_nt: TGTGCCAGCAGGGGGGACCCTGCCCTGGGGGGCTCTGGAAACACCATATATTTT

d_call: NA
v_call: TRBV4-2
j_call: TRBJ2-1
clone_size: few
cdr3_aa: CASSQDPSYNEQFF
cdr3_nt: TGTGCCAGCAGCCAAGATCCCAGCTACAATGAGCAGTTCTTC

d_call: NA
v_call: TRBV29-1
j_call: TRBJ1-4
clone_size: NA
cdr3_aa: CSVRIGREKLFF
cdr3_nt: TGCAGCGTTCGGATAGGGAGGGAAAAACTGTTTTTT

d_call: NA
v_call: TRBV6-1
j_call: TRBJ1-5
clone_size: once
cdr3_aa: CASSDSSGAGSNQPQHF
cdr3_nt: TGTGCCAGCAGTGATTCTTCGGGAGCAGGTAGCAATCAGCCCCAGCATTTT

d_call: NA
v_call: TRBV5-6
j_call: TRBJ1-2
clone_size: NA
cdr3_aa: CASSQRWRRGLGYGYTF
cdr3_nt: TGTGCCAGCAGCCAGCGGTGGCGGAGAGGCTTAGGGTATGGCTACACCTTC

d_call: NA
v_call: TRBV4-2
j_call: TRBJ1-2
clone_size: NA
cdr3_aa: CASSQDYTANYGYTF
cdr3_nt: TGTGCCAGCAGCCAAGATTACACAGCTAACTATGGCTACACCTTC

d_call: NA
v_call: TRBV6-2/TRBV6-3
j_call: TRBJ1-2
clone_size: NA
cdr3_aa: CASSYGGSPGYGYTF
cdr3_nt: TGTGCCAGCAGTTACGGGGGCAGTCCCGGGTATGGCTACACCTTC

d_call: TRBD2
v_call: TRBV3-1/TRBV3-2
j_call: TRBJ2-3
clone_size: NA
cdr3_aa: CASSQGELAGGWGTQYF
cdr3_nt: TGTGCCAGCAGCCAAGGGGAACTAGCGGGGGGCTGGGGTACGCAGTATTTT

d_call: TRBD1
v_call: TRBV3-1/TRBV3-2
j_call: TRBJ1-2
clone_size: NA
cdr3_aa: CASSRLGQNYGYTF
cdr3_nt: TGTGCCAGCAGCCGCCTGGGACAGAACTATGGCTACACCTTC

d_call: NA
v_call: TRBV11-1
j_call: TRBJ2-3
clone_size: NA
cdr3_aa: CASSPGIAGTDTQYF
cdr3_nt: TGTGCCAGCAGCCCCGGTATAGCAGGCACAGATACGCAGTATTTT

d_call: NA
v_call: TRBV6-5
j_call: TRBJ1-3
clone_size: NA
cdr3_aa: CASSLVESAGNTIYF
cdr3_nt: TGTGCCAGCAGTCTAGTTGAGAGTGCTGGAAACACCATATATTTT

d_call: TRBD2
v_call: TRBV19
j_call: TRBJ2-1
clone_size: once
cdr3_aa: CASRASGGNEQFF
cdr3_nt: TGTGCCAGCCGGGCTAGCGGGGGAAATGAGCAGTTCTTC

d_call: NA
v_call: TRBV28
j_call: TRBJ2-3
clone_size: NA
cdr3_aa: CASSTGRRGRGTDTQYF
cdr3_nt: TGTGCCAGCAGTACCGGACGCAGGGGACGAGGAACAGATACGCAGTATTTT

d_call: NA
v_call: TRBV3-1/TRBV3-2
j_call: TRBJ2-1
clone_size: NA
cdr3_aa: CASSQEGQGVTEQFF
cdr3_nt: TGTGCCAGCAGCCAAGAGGGCCAGGGCGTAACTGAGCAGTTCTTC